This paragraph reports one T cell receptor beta chain. 60 Vbeta and 13 Jbeta primers were used in PCR. Sequencing used immunoSEQ multiplex PCR; TCRdb keeps in-frame clones, though not all of them. The sample carries under 95,000 clones, roughly 73% recorded once. This sample is part of a study of cytomegalovirus exposure and HLA in healthy donors. This CDR3 spans 15 amino acids. CDR1 and CDR2 from the germline V gene are SGDLS and YYNGEE. V lost 0 bases and J 5 bases, leaving 14 bases between the germline ends. The genes are TRBV9 and TRBJ1-1; D remains unclear. The sequenced material came from PBMCs. The origin of this receptor is a boy aged 5-17 years in good health and CMV-seronegative. The CDR3 loop reads CASSVGAGALTEAFF. CDR3 bases: TGTGCCAGCAGCGTAGGAGCGGGAGCTTTGACTGAAGCTTTCTTT.